This TCR beta chain was sequenced for a study of T cells in localized non-small cell lung cancer. Repertoires were generated with immunoSEQ multiplex PCR, while TCRdb's copy carries only in-frame clones and drops some. The table shows under 50,000 clones, with roughly nine tenths occurring only once. J was trimmed by 1 base and V by 4 bases; bases with no gene match: 9. CDR3 length equals 17 residues. Per the germline V gene, CDR1 is WSHSY and CDR2 is SAAADI. This chain links TRBV10-2 with TRBJ1-2, with TRBD1 identical over 10 bases. This specimen consisted of PBMCs, obtained before any cancer treatment. This receptor was obtained from a man between 40 and 75 years old with stage II lung adenocarcinoma. The CDR3 loop is CASSGGNRDRGNYGYTF. The CDR3 DNA reads as TGCGCCAGCAGTGGGGGGAACCGGGACAGGGGTAACTATGGCTACACCTTC.